The 6 T cell receptor beta chains below come from one sample, sequenced in a study of T cells in Graves' hyperthyroidism and ophthalmopathy. The TCR beta CDR3 regions underwent amplification using RNA transcripts as the source. HTBI primers were the set used in a first-round RT-PCR of the TCR CDR3. MiXCR was run by TCRdb on the multiplex PCR reads, yielding one entry per CDR3 protein. The sample consists of over 350,000 distinct CDR3 sequences, about 18% of them appearing once. The sample taken for sequencing was blood. The source is a young man with Graves' ophthalmopathy.

In this sample, this clonotype turned up a few times. This rearrangement joins TRBV28 to TRBJ2-2; maybe TRBD2 (6 bases). CDR1 is MDHEN, CDR2 SYDVKM, per germline. The CDR3 has 14 amino acids. With 1 base removed from V and 8 bases from J, the gap between germline ends came to 11 bases. The DNA of the CDR3 is TGTGCCAGCAGTTTATTTTCGGGGACTGGGGAGCTGTTTTTT. As protein: CASSLFSGTGELFF.

This clonotype has a handful of counts. V and J are TRBV6-1 and TRBJ1-1, with 7 positions matching TRBD1. V trimming: 5 bases; J trimming: 5 bases; junction bases outside the gene matches: 20. Germline V gene data show CDR1 as MNHNS and CDR2 as SASEGT. This CDR3 spans 18 amino acids. The CDR3: CASSQTLLLSGGRTEAFF. Here the CDR3 DNA reads TGTGCCAGCAGTCAGACCCTTCTCCTGTCAGGGGGGAGGACTGAAGCTTTCTTT.

This clonotype came up many times. J is TRBJ2-2 and V is TRBV7-3, with D uncertain. Germline loops: CDR1 SGHTA, CDR2 FQGTGA. The V and J ends lost 3 bases and 2 bases respectively, with 10 bases between them. This CDR3 spans 15 amino acids. CDR3 loop: CASSFRPGNTGELFF. In DNA, the CDR3 is TGTGCCAGCAGCTTCCGACCCGGCAACACCGGGGAGCTGTTTTTT.

This clonotype came up a few times. In DNA, the CDR3 is TGTGCCAGCACCGGAGGGACTTCTCGCACAGATACGCAGTATTTT. As protein: CASTGGTSRTDTQYF. The J gene is TRBJ2-3, the V gene TRBV7-9; tentatively, D is TRBD2 (6 bases). Germline V gives CDR1 SEHNR, CDR2 FQNEAQ (reference sequence). This CDR3 has 15 amino acids. V was trimmed by 7 bases and J by 1 base, leaving 15 bases between them. Full variable domain (rest looked up from reference TRBV7-9 and TRBJ2-3): DTGVSQNPRHKITKRGQNVTFRCDPISEHNRLYWYRQTLGQGPEFLTYFQNEAQLEKSRLLSDRFSAERPKGSFSTLEIQRTEQGDSAMYLCASTGGTSRTDTQYFGPGTRLTVL.

This clonotype was seen ten or more times. The chain is built from TRBV7-2 and TRBJ2-7, with 10 bases that match TRBD2. V shed 1 base, J shed 0 bases, and the junction held 9 bases outside the gene matches. This CDR3 contains 18 residues. The germline gives CDR1 SGHTA, CDR2 FQGNSA. The chain's CDR3 is CASSLVQRGGRTSYEQYF. CDR3 nucleotides: TGTGCCAGCAGCTTAGTACAGCGGGGGGGGCGAACCTCCTACGAGCAGTACTTC. Full variable domain (remainder filled in from reference TRBV7-2 and TRBJ2-7): GAGVSQSPSNKVTEKGKDVELRCDPISGHTALYWYRQSLGQGLEFLIYFQGNSAPDKSGLPSDRFSAERTGGSVSTLTIQRTQQEDSAVYLCASSLVQRGGRTSYEQYFGPGTRLTVT.

This clonotype has at least ten counts. V is TRBV12-3 or TRBV12-4 and J is TRBJ2-3; no reliable D call. The CDR3 is made up of 14 amino acids. V gave up 3 bases and J gave up 1 base, with 8 bases separating them. CDR3 sequence: CASSFRFGTDTQYF. The CDR3 DNA follows: TGTGCCAGCAGTTTCCGATTCGGCACAGATACGCAGTATTTT.